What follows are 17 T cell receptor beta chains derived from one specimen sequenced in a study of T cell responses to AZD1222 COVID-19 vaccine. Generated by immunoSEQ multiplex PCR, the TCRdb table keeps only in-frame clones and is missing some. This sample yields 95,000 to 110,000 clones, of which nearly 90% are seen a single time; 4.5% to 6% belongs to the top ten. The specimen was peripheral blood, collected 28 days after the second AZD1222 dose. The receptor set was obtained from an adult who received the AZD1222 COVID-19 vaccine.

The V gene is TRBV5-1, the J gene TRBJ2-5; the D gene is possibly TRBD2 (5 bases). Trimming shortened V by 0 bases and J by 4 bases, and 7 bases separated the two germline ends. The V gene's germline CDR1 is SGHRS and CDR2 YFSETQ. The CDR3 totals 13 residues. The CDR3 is CASSLGGGETQYF. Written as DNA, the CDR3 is TGCGCCAGCAGCTTGGGCGGAGGAGAGACCCAGTACTTC.

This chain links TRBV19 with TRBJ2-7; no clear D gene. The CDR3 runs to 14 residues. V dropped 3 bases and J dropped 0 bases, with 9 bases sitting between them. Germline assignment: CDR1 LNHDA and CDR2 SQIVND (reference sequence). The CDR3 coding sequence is TGTGCCAGTAGTATTTACACGAGCTCCTACGAGCAGTACTTC. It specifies CASSIYTSSYEQYF.

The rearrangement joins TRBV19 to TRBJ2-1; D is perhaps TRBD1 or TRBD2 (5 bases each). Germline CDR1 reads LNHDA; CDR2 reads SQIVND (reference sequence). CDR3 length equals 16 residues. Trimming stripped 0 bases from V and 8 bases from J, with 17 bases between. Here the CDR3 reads CASSIENTGPTDEQFF. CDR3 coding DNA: TGTGCCAGTAGTATAGAAAACACGGGGCCCACGGATGAGCAGTTCTTC.

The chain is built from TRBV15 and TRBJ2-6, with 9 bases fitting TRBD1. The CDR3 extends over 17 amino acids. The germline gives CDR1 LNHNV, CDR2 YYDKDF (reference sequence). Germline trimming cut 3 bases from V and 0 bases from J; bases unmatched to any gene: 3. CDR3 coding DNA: TGTGCCACCAGCAGGGGGACAGGGAGCTCTGGGGCCAACGTCCTGACTTTC. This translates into CATSRGTGSSGANVLTF. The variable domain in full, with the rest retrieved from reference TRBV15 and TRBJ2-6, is DAMVIQNPRYQVTQFGKPVTLSCSQTLNHNVMYWYQQKSSQAPKLLFHYYDKDFNNEADTPDNFQSRRPNTSFCFLDIRSPGLGDTAMYLCATSRGTGSSGANVLTFGAGSRLTVL.

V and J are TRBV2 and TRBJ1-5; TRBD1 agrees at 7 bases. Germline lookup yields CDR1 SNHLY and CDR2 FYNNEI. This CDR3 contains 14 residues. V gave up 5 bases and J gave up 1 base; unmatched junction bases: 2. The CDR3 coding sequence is TGTGCCAGCAGTTTACAGGGGAGCAATCAGCCCCAGCATTTT. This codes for CASSLQGSNQPQHF.

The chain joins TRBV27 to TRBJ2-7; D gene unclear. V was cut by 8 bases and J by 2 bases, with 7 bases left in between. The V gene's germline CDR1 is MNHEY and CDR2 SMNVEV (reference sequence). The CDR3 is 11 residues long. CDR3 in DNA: TGTGCCAGCTCATACACCTACGAGCAGTACTTC. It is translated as CASSYTYEQYF.

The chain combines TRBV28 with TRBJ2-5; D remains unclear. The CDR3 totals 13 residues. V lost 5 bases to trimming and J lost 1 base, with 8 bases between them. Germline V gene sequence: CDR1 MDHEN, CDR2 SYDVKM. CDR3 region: CASSPGSQETQYF. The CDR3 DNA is TGTGCCAGCAGTCCGGGCTCCCAAGAGACCCAGTACTTC.

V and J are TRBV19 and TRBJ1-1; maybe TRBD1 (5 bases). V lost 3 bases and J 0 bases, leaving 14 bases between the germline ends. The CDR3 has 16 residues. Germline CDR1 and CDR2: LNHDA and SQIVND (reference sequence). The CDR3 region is CASSIRAGLMNTEAFF. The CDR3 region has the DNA TGTGCCAGTAGTATCAGGGCAGGCCTCATGAACACTGAAGCTTTCTTT.

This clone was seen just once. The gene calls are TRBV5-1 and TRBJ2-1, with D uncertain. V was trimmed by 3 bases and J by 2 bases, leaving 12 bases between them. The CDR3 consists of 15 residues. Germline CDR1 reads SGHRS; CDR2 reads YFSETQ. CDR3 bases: TGCGCCAGCAGCTCTGTGCCGGCGGCCTACAATGAGCAGTTCTTC. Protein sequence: CASSSVPAAYNEQFF.

As DNA, the CDR3 is TGCGCCAGCAGCCAAGACAGGGCTGGCTACACCTTC. Translating gives CASSQDRAGYTF. The chain links TRBV4-1 to TRBJ1-2, with TRBD1 as a possible D gene (5 bases). V was cut by 0 bases and J by 7 bases, with 6 bases left in between. The V gene's germline CDR1 is MGHRA and CDR2 YSYEKL. The CDR3 runs 12 residues.

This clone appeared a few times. The CDR3: CASSLGIGARQNSPLHF. In nucleotides, the CDR3 is TGCGCCAGCAGCTTGGGTATAGGGGCAAGGCAGAATTCACCCCTCCACTTT. The V and J genes are TRBV5-1 and TRBJ1-6, with a tentative D call TRBD1 (5 bases). V lost 0 bases and J 7 bases, leaving 17 bases between the germline ends. The CDR3 contains 17 residues. Germline V gene sequence: CDR1 SGHRS, CDR2 YFSETQ.

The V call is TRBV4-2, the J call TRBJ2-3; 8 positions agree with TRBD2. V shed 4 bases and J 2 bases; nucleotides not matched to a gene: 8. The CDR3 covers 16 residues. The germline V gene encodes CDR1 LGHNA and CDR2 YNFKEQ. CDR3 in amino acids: CASSPLVAGFTDTQYF. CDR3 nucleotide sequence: TGTGCCAGCAGCCCCCTAGTAGCGGGATTCACAGATACGCAGTATTTT.

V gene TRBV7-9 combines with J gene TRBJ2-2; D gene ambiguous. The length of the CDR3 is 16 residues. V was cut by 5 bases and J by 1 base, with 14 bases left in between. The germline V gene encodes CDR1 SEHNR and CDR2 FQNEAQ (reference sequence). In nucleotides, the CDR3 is TGTGCCAGCAGCCCTGAGACTGAATGGAACACCGGGGAGCTGTTTTTT. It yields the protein CASSPETEWNTGELFF.

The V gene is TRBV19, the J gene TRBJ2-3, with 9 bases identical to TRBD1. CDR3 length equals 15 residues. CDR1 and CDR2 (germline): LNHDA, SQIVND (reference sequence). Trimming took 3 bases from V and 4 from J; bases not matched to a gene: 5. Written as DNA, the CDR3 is TGTGCCAGTAGTATCGGGGGACAGGGTTCAGATACGCAGTATTTT. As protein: CASSIGGQGSDTQYF.

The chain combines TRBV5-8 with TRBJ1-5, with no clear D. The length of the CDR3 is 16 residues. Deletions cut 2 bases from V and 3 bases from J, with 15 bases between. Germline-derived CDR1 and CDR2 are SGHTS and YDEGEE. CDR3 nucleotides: TGTGCCAGCAGCTTTAGTCCGGCCCTGGACAATCAGCCCCAGCATTTT. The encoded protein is CASSFSPALDNQPQHF.

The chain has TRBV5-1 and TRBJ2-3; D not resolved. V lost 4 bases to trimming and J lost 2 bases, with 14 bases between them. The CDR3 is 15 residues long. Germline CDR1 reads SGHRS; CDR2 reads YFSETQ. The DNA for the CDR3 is TGCGCCAGCAGCCTCGGCGGTGCCGTCACAGATACGCAGTATTTT. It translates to CASSLGGAVTDTQYF.

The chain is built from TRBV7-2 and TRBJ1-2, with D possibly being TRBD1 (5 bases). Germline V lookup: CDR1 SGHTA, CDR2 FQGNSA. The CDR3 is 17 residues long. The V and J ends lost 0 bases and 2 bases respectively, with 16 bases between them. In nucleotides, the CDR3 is TGTGCCAGCAGCTTAGCCCCCTCCAGGGATCCGAACTATGGCTACACCTTC. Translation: CASSLAPSRDPNYGYTF.